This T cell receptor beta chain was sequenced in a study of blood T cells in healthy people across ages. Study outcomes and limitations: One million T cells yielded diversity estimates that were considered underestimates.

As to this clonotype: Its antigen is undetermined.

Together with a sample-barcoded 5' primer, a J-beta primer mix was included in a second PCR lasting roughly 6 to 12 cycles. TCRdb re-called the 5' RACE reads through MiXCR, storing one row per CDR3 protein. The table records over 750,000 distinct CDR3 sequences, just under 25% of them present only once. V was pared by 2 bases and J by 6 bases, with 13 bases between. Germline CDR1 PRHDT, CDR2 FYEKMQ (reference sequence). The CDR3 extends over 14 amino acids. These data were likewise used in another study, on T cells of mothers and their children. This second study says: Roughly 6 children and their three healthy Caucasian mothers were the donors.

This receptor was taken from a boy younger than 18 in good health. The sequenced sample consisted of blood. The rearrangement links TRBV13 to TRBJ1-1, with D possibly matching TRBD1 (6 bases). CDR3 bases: TGTGCCAGCAGCTTAACACGGGGGCTCCCTGAAGCTTTCTTT. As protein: CASSLTRGLPEAFF.